Listed here are 8 T cell receptor beta chains from one sample, sequenced in a study of CXCR3-negative and CXCR3-positive naive CD8 T cells. The antigens for these receptors are not known. General study points: Higher TRB CDR3 hydrophobicity marked CXCR3-positive naive cells relative to CXCR3-negative naive cells.

5' RACE with UMI labels generated the TRB cDNA libraries. TCRdb processed the 5' RACE reads again and assigns one entry to each CDR3 protein, with no DNA. This sample's table has about 130,000 distinct CDR3 sequences. The sample consisted of naive CXCR3+ CD8+ T cells from blood. This sample's subset: CD45RO-CCR7+CD27+CD95- naive CD8+ T cells expressing CXCR3 (TNR3+). These receptors were collected from a human donor in good health. Some clones in this sample may be carry-over from other donors' samples.

V usage is TRBV27 and J usage is TRBJ2-2. The germline gives CDR1 MNHEY, CDR2 SMNVEV (reference sequence). CDR3 length: 14 amino acids. The CDR3 loop reads CASTPYGDTGELFF.

This sequence joins TRBV20-1 and TRBJ2-7. Germline V CDR1 and CDR2: DFQATT, SNEGSKA (reference sequence). The CDR3 has 14 amino acids. The CDR3: CSARALQPSYEQYF.

The chain recombines TRBV5-5 with TRBJ2-2. This CDR3 has 14 amino acids. CDR1 SGHKS and CDR2 YYEKEE come from the germline V gene (reference sequence). The chain's CDR3 is CASSLVLIGGELFF.

The rearrangement links TRBV7-9 to TRBJ2-7; TCRdb's D call, TRBD1, is unchecked because there is no DNA. The germline V gene has CDR1 SEHNR and CDR2 FQNEAQ (reference sequence). This CDR3 region has 14 residues. The CDR3 protein is CASSSPRNTYEQYF.

The chain couples TRBV20-1 to TRBJ2-7; TCRdb selects TRBD2, and the lack of DNA leaves this call unchecked. CDR1 and CDR2 from the germline V gene are DFQATT and SNEGSKA (reference sequence). The CDR3 runs 15 residues. The CDR3 here is CSADIKTSGSYEQYF.

The chain couples TRBV14 to TRBJ1-1. Germline CDR1 and CDR2: SGHDN and FVKESK. The CDR3 covers 14 residues. The CDR3 loop is CASRPAAGSTEAFF.

This CDR3 is CASSLTHREGTDTQYF. The rearrangement joins TRBV12-3 or TRBV12-4 to TRBJ2-3; TCRdb lists TRBD2, though no DNA is available to test this call. The CDR3 is 16 amino acids.

The rearrangement links TRBV7-2 to TRBJ1-6. The germline V gene has CDR1 SGHTA and CDR2 FQGNSA. This CDR3 contains 17 residues. CDR3: CASSLVSGSGYNSPLHF.